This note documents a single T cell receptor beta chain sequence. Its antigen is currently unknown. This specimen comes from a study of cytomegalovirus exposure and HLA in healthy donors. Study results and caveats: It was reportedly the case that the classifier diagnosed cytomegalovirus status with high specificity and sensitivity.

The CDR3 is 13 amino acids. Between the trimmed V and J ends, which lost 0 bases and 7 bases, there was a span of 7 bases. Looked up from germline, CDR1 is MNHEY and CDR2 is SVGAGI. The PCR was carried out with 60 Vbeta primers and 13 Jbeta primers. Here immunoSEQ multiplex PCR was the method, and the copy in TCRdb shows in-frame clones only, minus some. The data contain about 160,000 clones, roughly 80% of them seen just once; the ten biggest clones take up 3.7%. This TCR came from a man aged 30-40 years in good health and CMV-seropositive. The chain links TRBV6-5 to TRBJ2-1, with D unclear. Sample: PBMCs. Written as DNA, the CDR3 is TGTGCCAGCAGTTACTCACACCTTAATGAGCAGTTCTTC. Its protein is CASSYSHLNEQFF.